This entry concerns a single TCR beta chain. Sequenced by immunoSEQ multiplex PCR; TCRdb stores in-frame clones only, minus some. Counted here are 40,000 to 55,000 clones, around 87% occurring once; the ten biggest clones make up 6.5%. The length of the CDR3 is 16 residues. V lost 2 bases and J 1 base, leaving 9 bases between the germline ends. The germline gives CDR1 LGHNA, CDR2 YNFKEQ. This entry is derived from a study of blood T cell repertoires in COVID-19. Study details: Samples of COVID-19 (acute and convalescent) were obtained from the United States, Italy and Spain.

The chain is built from TRBV4-2 and TRBJ2-6, with D possibly matching TRBD1 (6 bases). This TCR derives from a man over 45 with active COVID-19. Sequenced material: peripheral blood. CDR3 sequence reads: CASSQSTGSGANVLTF. As DNA, the CDR3 is TGTGCCAGCAGCCAATCCACAGGGTCTGGGGCCAACGTCCTGACTTTC.